Listed below are T cell receptor beta chains from one sample, sequenced in a study of tumor-infiltrating lymphocytes in localized non-small cell lung cancer. The assay was immunoSEQ multiplex PCR, and TCRdb's table has in-frame clones only and misses some. The data show about 9,700 clones, more than 75% seen once. The sample consisted of lung tumor tissue. The receptors stem from a human donor with non-small cell lung cancer. Each CDR3 is given with its conserved first and last residue. Each record gives: D gene, J gene, V gene, clone size, CDR3 protein, CDR3 DNA. The D gene is left open where the match is weak. The size entry is marked missing in some rows and otherwise reads once, few, many or a size class.

d_gene: .
j_gene: TRBJ1-4
v_gene: TRBV30
abundance: .
CDR3aa: CAWSVRGGRLLEKLFF
CDR3nt: TGTGCCTGGAGTGTAAGGGGGGGCAGGCTTCTTGAAAAACTGTTTTTT

d_gene: TRBD1
j_gene: TRBJ1-1
v_gene: TRBV9
abundance: .
CDR3aa: CASSPQGGMNTEAFF
CDR3nt: TGTGCCAGCAGCCCCCAGGGGGGGATGAACACTGAAGCTTTCTTT

d_gene: .
j_gene: TRBJ1-4
v_gene: TRBV9
abundance: .
CDR3aa: CASSVAPNSQGGKLFF
CDR3nt: TGTGCCAGCAGCGTAGCACCCAATAGTCAGGGAGGGAAACTGTTTTTT

d_gene: .
j_gene: TRBJ2-5
v_gene: TRBV5-1
abundance: .
CDR3aa: CASSLVAGGMGQETQYF
CDR3nt: TGCGCCAGCAGCTTGGTTGCAGGGGGGATGGGGCAAGAGACCCAGTACTTC

d_gene: TRBD1
j_gene: TRBJ2-7
v_gene: TRBV28
abundance: .
CDR3aa: CASHAGRGQYEQYF
CDR3nt: TGTGCCAGCCATGCCGGCAGGGGGCAGTACGAGCAGTACTTC

d_gene: .
j_gene: TRBJ2-7
v_gene: TRBV6-6
abundance: .
CDR3aa: CASRARTNEQYF
CDR3nt: TGTGCCAGCAGGGCAAGAACCAACGAGCAGTACTTC

d_gene: .
j_gene: TRBJ1-1
v_gene: TRBV6-1
abundance: .
CDR3aa: CASNKWGLNTEAFF
CDR3nt: TGTGCCAGCAACAAGTGGGGGCTGAACACTGAAGCTTTCTTT

d_gene: TRBD1
j_gene: TRBJ2-7
v_gene: TRBV5-1
abundance: .
CDR3aa: CASSLSGQNSYEQYF
CDR3nt: TGCGCCAGCAGCTTGTCGGGACAGAACTCCTACGAGCAGTACTTC

d_gene: TRBD1
j_gene: TRBJ1-5
v_gene: TRBV6-1
abundance: .
CDR3aa: CATLRGTGGYQPQHF
CDR3nt: TGTGCCACCCTTAGGGGGACAGGGGGCTACCAGCCCCAGCATTTT

d_gene: .
j_gene: TRBJ1-1
v_gene: TRBV21-1
abundance: .
CDR3aa: CASSITGPGTDTEAFF
CDR3nt: TGTGCCAGCAGCATAACAGGGCCTGGGACGGACACTGAAGCTTTCTTT

d_gene: .
j_gene: TRBJ1-1
v_gene: TRBV5-1
abundance: .
CDR3aa: CASSFGGGGTEAFF
CDR3nt: TGCGCCAGCAGCTTTGGGGGTGGAGGGACTGAAGCTTTCTTT

d_gene: .
j_gene: TRBJ2-2
v_gene: TRBV7-3
abundance: .
CDR3aa: CASSRDTVTGELFF
CDR3nt: TGTGCCAGCAGCCGGGACACCGTTACCGGGGAGCTGTTTTTT

d_gene: .
j_gene: TRBJ1-2
v_gene: TRBV7-2
abundance: once
CDR3aa: CASSDHGPRGRYGYTF
CDR3nt: TGTGCCAGCAGCGACCACGGACCCCGGGGCCGATATGGCTACACCTTC

d_gene: TRBD1
j_gene: TRBJ2-5
v_gene: TRBV5-4
abundance: .
CDR3aa: CASSTEGQTAKTQYF
CDR3nt: TGTGCCAGCTCTACAGAGGGACAGACCGCTAAGACCCAGTACTTC

d_gene: .
j_gene: TRBJ2-1
v_gene: TRBV5-1
abundance: .
CDR3aa: CASSASRDKRLF
CDR3nt: TGCGCCAGCAGCGCCTCCCGGGACAAGAGGCTCTTC

d_gene: .
j_gene: TRBJ1-2
v_gene: TRBV28
abundance: medium-sized
CDR3aa: CASSTPGAPGYTF
CDR3nt: TGTGCCAGCAGTACACCGGGGGCGCCTGGCTACACCTTC

d_gene: TRBD1
j_gene: TRBJ2-7
v_gene: TRBV5-4
abundance: .
CDR3aa: CASSHPDRESSYEQYF
CDR3nt: TGTGCCAGCAGCCACCCGGACAGGGAGAGCTCCTACGAGCAGTACTTC

d_gene: TRBD1
j_gene: TRBJ2-3
v_gene: TRBV5-6
abundance: .
CDR3aa: CASRYRGRFTDTQYF
CDR3nt: TGTGCCAGCAGATACAGGGGGCGCTTCACAGATACGCAGTATTTT

d_gene: .
j_gene: TRBJ2-5
v_gene: TRBV7-9
abundance: .
CDR3aa: CASSLASLVMETQYF
CDR3nt: TGTGCCAGCAGCTTAGCTAGCCTTGTGATGGAGACCCAGTACTTC

d_gene: .
j_gene: TRBJ1-3
v_gene: TRBV2
abundance: .
CDR3aa: CASKAGTSGNTIYF
CDR3nt: TGTGCCAGCAAAGCAGGGACCTCTGGAAACACCATATATTTT

d_gene: .
j_gene: TRBJ1-2
v_gene: TRBV6-6
abundance: .
CDR3aa: CASSRQANYGYTF
CDR3nt: TGTGCCAGCAGTCGCCAGGCTAACTATGGCTACACCTTC

d_gene: TRBD1
j_gene: TRBJ2-3
v_gene: TRBV19
abundance: .
CDR3aa: CASTLGQGALSTDTQYF
CDR3nt: TGTGCCAGTACCCTGGGACAGGGGGCGCTCTCGACAGATACGCAGTATTTT

d_gene: TRBD1
j_gene: TRBJ2-7
v_gene: TRBV15
abundance: .
CDR3aa: CATSRDPGQGYEQYF
CDR3nt: TGTGCCACCAGCAGGGACCCGGGACAGGGCTACGAGCAGTACTTC

d_gene: .
j_gene: TRBJ2-1
v_gene: TRBV5-4
abundance: .
CDR3aa: CASSLKSGSYNEQFF
CDR3nt: TGTGCCAGCAGCTTGAAAAGCGGATCCTACAATGAGCAGTTCTTC

d_gene: .
j_gene: TRBJ2-1
v_gene: TRBV28
abundance: .
CDR3aa: CASSPRGAYNEQFF
CDR3nt: TGTGCCAGCAGCCCTCGGGGGGCTTACAATGAGCAGTTCTTC

d_gene: .
j_gene: TRBJ1-5
v_gene: TRBV6-5
abundance: .
CDR3aa: CASSYTGRKGQPQHF
CDR3nt: TGTGCCAGCAGTTACACAGGGAGGAAGGGACAGCCCCAGCATTTT

d_gene: .
j_gene: TRBJ1-1
v_gene: TRBV5-1
abundance: few
CDR3aa: CASSLEGSAEAFF
CDR3nt: TGCGCCAGCAGCTTAGAGGGAAGCGCTGAAGCTTTCTTT

d_gene: .
j_gene: TRBJ1-1
v_gene: TRBV19
abundance: .
CDR3aa: CASSIGRHFEAFF
CDR3nt: TGTGCCAGTAGTATAGGAAGACACTTTGAAGCTTTCTTT

d_gene: TRBD1
j_gene: TRBJ2-7
v_gene: TRBV6-5
abundance: .
CDR3aa: CASSYSGQGLEQYF
CDR3nt: TGTGCCAGCAGTTACTCGGGACAGGGTCTCGAGCAGTACTTC

d_gene: TRBD1
j_gene: TRBJ2-7
v_gene: TRBV5-1
abundance: .
CDR3aa: CASSKSGTGVPYEQYF
CDR3nt: TGCGCCAGCAGCAAATCCGGGACAGGGGTACCTTACGAGCAGTACTTC

d_gene: TRBD2
j_gene: TRBJ2-5
v_gene: TRBV6-5
abundance: .
CDR3aa: CASSYSKAGTGETQYF
CDR3nt: TGTGCCAGCAGTTACTCGAAAGCGGGGACCGGGGAGACCCAGTACTTC

d_gene: TRBD1
j_gene: TRBJ2-1
v_gene: TRBV29-1
abundance: .
CDR3aa: CSVLRGHSSYNEQFF
CDR3nt: TGCAGCGTTCTCAGGGGGCACAGCTCCTACAATGAGCAGTTCTTC

d_gene: TRBD1
j_gene: TRBJ1-5
v_gene: TRBV19
abundance: .
CDR3aa: CASSMIPGTGVTNQPQHF
CDR3nt: TGTGCCAGTAGTATGATACCCGGGACAGGGGTCACTAATCAGCCCCAGCATTTT

d_gene: .
j_gene: TRBJ2-2
v_gene: TRBV7-3
abundance: .
CDR3aa: CASSLTYGELFF
CDR3nt: TGTGCCAGCAGCTTAACTTACGGGGAGCTGTTTTTT

d_gene: .
j_gene: TRBJ2-3
v_gene: TRBV4-1
abundance: few
CDR3aa: CASSQELGDTQYF
CDR3nt: TGCGCCAGCAGCCAAGAGTTGGGGGATACGCAGTATTTT

d_gene: .
j_gene: TRBJ2-1
v_gene: TRBV5-1
abundance: .
CDR3aa: CASSRTDSSYNEQFF
CDR3nt: TGCGCCAGCAGCCGGACAGATAGCTCCTACAATGAGCAGTTCTTC

d_gene: TRBD1
j_gene: TRBJ1-1
v_gene: TRBV5-1
abundance: .
CDR3aa: CASSYRQGAMNTEAFF
CDR3nt: TGCGCCAGCAGCTATAGACAGGGGGCGATGAACACTGAAGCTTTCTTT

d_gene: .
j_gene: TRBJ1-6
v_gene: TRBV27
abundance: once
CDR3aa: CASSSNSPLHF
CDR3nt: TGTGCCAGCAGTTCAAATTCACCCCTCCACTTT

d_gene: .
j_gene: TRBJ2-3
v_gene: TRBV9
abundance: once
CDR3aa: CASSVVDSGYTDTQYF
CDR3nt: TGTGCCAGCAGCGTAGTTGATAGCGGCTACACAGATACGCAGTATTTT

d_gene: TRBD1
j_gene: TRBJ2-6
v_gene: TRBV18
abundance: .
CDR3aa: CASSPLGQNSGANVLTF
CDR3nt: TGTGCCAGCTCACCTTTGGGACAGAACTCTGGGGCCAACGTCCTGACTTTC

d_gene: TRBD2
j_gene: TRBJ2-1
v_gene: TRBV19
abundance: .
CDR3aa: CASTTSGGYNEQFF
CDR3nt: TGTGCCAGTACAACTAGCGGGGGATACAATGAGCAGTTCTTC

d_gene: .
j_gene: TRBJ2-2
v_gene: TRBV28
abundance: .
CDR3aa: CASSSGDSNTGELFF
CDR3nt: TGTGCCAGCAGTTCTGGGGACTCTAACACCGGGGAGCTGTTTTTT

d_gene: .
j_gene: TRBJ2-1
v_gene: TRBV30
abundance: .
CDR3aa: CAWSLFGIYNEQFF
CDR3nt: TGTGCCTGGAGTTTATTTGGGATTTACAATGAGCAGTTCTTC

d_gene: .
j_gene: TRBJ2-7
v_gene: TRBV4-1
abundance: .
CDR3aa: CASSQDPERVSIYEQYF
CDR3nt: TGCGCCAGCAGCCAAGATCCCGAGCGGGTGTCAATCTACGAGCAGTACTTC

d_gene: TRBD1
j_gene: TRBJ2-3
v_gene: TRBV6-5
abundance: .
CDR3aa: CASSYRGRFTDTQYF
CDR3nt: TGTGCCAGCAGTTACAGGGGGCGGTTCACAGATACGCAGTATTTT

d_gene: .
j_gene: TRBJ2-1
v_gene: TRBV10-3
abundance: .
CDR3aa: CATSLANEQFF
CDR3nt: TGTGCCACTTCCCTAGCGAATGAGCAGTTCTTC

d_gene: .
j_gene: TRBJ1-1
v_gene: TRBV4-1
abundance: .
CDR3aa: CASSQDRLPANTEAFF
CDR3nt: TGCGCCAGCAGCCAAGATCGCCTCCCGGCGAACACTGAAGCTTTTTTT

d_gene: TRBD1
j_gene: TRBJ2-7
v_gene: TRBV25-1
abundance: .
CDR3aa: CATGGTGLMFEQYF
CDR3nt: TGTGCCACCGGTGGGACAGGGTTGATGTTCGAGCAGTACTTC

d_gene: .
j_gene: TRBJ1-3
v_gene: TRBV30
abundance: .
CDR3aa: CAWQDVGNTIYF
CDR3nt: TGTGCCTGGCAGGATGTTGGAAACACCATATATTTT

d_gene: .
j_gene: TRBJ2-1
v_gene: TRBV4-2
abundance: once
CDR3aa: CASSQGRISSYNEQFF
CDR3nt: TGTGCCAGCAGCCAAGGGCGGATTAGCTCCTACAATGAGCAGTTCTTC

d_gene: TRBD1
j_gene: TRBJ2-1
v_gene: TRBV6-1
abundance: .
CDR3aa: CASSGTGYGEQFF
CDR3nt: TGTGCCAGCAGCGGGACAGGGTACGGTGAGCAGTTCTTC

d_gene: .
j_gene: TRBJ1-2
v_gene: TRBV29-1
abundance: few
CDR3aa: CSVEGAYGYTF
CDR3nt: TGCAGCGTTGAAGGGGCCTATGGCTACACCTTC

d_gene: .
j_gene: TRBJ2-5
v_gene: TRBV18
abundance: .
CDR3aa: CASSPLVGETQYF
CDR3nt: TGTGCCAGCTCACCACTGGTAGGAGAGACCCAGTACTTC

d_gene: .
j_gene: TRBJ2-7
v_gene: TRBV29-1
abundance: few
CDR3aa: CSALGGVVDEQYF
CDR3nt: TGCAGCGCATTAGGGGGAGTTGTCGACGAGCAGTACTTC

d_gene: .
j_gene: TRBJ1-5
v_gene: TRBV10-2
abundance: few
CDR3aa: CASSSGGGSVNQPQHF
CDR3nt: TGCGCCAGCAGTAGTGGGGGGGGGTCGGTCAATCAGCCCCAGCATTTT

d_gene: .
j_gene: TRBJ2-5
v_gene: TRBV25-1
abundance: .
CDR3aa: CASSFETQYF
CDR3nt: TGTGCCAGCAGTTTCGAGACCCAGTACTTC

d_gene: TRBD1
j_gene: TRBJ2-5
v_gene: TRBV7-3
abundance: .
CDR3aa: CASSRQGAGETQYF
CDR3nt: TGTGCCAGCAGCCGACAGGGGGCTGGAGAGACCCAGTACTTC

d_gene: .
j_gene: TRBJ2-5
v_gene: TRBV7-8
abundance: .
CDR3aa: CASTAGGQETQYF
CDR3nt: TGTGCCAGCACCGCTGGGGGCCAAGAGACCCAGTACTTC

d_gene: .
j_gene: TRBJ2-1
v_gene: TRBV29-1
abundance: .
CDR3aa: CSVGPVLYNEQFF
CDR3nt: TGCAGCGTGGGACCGGTCCTGTACAATGAGCAGTTCTTC

d_gene: TRBD1
j_gene: TRBJ1-5
v_gene: TRBV29-1
abundance: .
CDR3aa: CSVVQGADQPQHF
CDR3nt: TGCAGCGTTGTCCAGGGGGCTGATCAGCCCCAGCATTTT